This entry is about one TCR beta chain. Germline V gene data show CDR1 as SQVTM and CDR2 as ANQGSEA. This CDR3 is 10 amino acids long. V gave up 7 bases and J gave up 8 bases, with 11 bases separating them. Template material for amplifying TCR beta CDR3 regions consisted of RNA transcripts. The TCR CDR3 was amplified in a first-round RT-PCR using the HTBI primer set. TCRdb reprocessed the multiplex PCR reads with MiXCR, giving one entry per CDR3 protein. The sample includes more than 500,000 distinct CDR3 sequences, approximately 49% seen only once; the top ten take around 47%. This sample was taken from a study of T cells in Graves' hyperthyroidism and ophthalmopathy.

V gene TRBV29-1 combines with J gene TRBJ1-1; D not resolved. The specimen was peripheral blood or thyroid tissue (not recorded which). The receptor was isolated from an adult woman with Graves' disease, either hyperthyroidism or ophthalmopathy (not recorded which). CDR3 bases: TGCAGCGCAATCGGAGTCGAAGCTTTCTTT. Translated, it gives CSAIGVEAFF.